This T cell receptor (beta chain) was documented in a study of shared clonotypes between healthy human individuals. Background on the study: Per-donor plates numbered three CD4 naive, three CD4 memory, two CD8 naive and one CD8 memory. General observations from the study: Though the depth was large, rarefaction showed that sorted-subset sequencing was incomplete. Across subsets, estimated richness was generally greater for naive than for memory populations.

CD45RO-negative cells were positively selected for CCR7, leaving out terminally differentiated effector memory CD45RA+ cells. Nashville, Tennessee was home to all donors, who were Caucasian adults. Libraries were prepared by immunoSEQ multiplex PCR; TCRdb keeps only in-frame clonotypes and omits some of them. This table holds about 2.1 million clones, 93% found once. V was pared by 2 bases and J by 6 bases, with 14 bases between. The CDR3 length is 15 residues. Germline CDR1 MNHNS, CDR2 SASEGT. Turning to this clone: The antigen is not known.

This chain joins TRBV6-1 and TRBJ1-5; D is uncertain. This TCR was sampled from a man aged 18 to 29 in good health. Some clones in this sample may be carry-over from other donors' samples. The sequencing input was naive CD8+ T cells from PBMCs. The DNA for the CDR3 is TGTGCCAGCAGTGAACTGGGTCTGTCGCCTCAGCCCCAGCATTTT. This translates into CASSELGLSPQPQHF.